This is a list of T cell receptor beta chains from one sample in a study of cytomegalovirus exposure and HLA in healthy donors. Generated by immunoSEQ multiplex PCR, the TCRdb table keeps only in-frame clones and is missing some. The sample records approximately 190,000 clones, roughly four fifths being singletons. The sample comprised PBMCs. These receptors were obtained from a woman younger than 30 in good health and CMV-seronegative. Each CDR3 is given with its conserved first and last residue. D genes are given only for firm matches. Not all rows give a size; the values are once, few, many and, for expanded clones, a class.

CASRFGSRGETQYF TGTGCCAGCAGATTCGGCAGCAGGGGTGAGACCCAGTACTTC TRBJ2-5 TRBV6-1 . .
CASSLAGLELIGELFF TGTGCCAGCAGCTTAGCGGGACTAGAGCTAATCGGGGAGCTGTTTTTT TRBJ2-2 TRBV7-9 TRBD2 .
CASRPRQYPNEKLFF TGCGCCAGCAGACCCAGACAGTACCCTAATGAAAAACTGTTTTTT TRBJ1-4 TRBV23-1 . .
CASSFRGVTDTQYF TGTGCCAGCAGCTTCAGGGGGGTCACAGATACGCAGTATTTT TRBJ2-3 TRBV6-5 . .
CASSPRIGGYGQETQYF TGTGCCAGCAGCCCTAGAATAGGAGGATATGGTCAAGAGACCCAGTACTTC TRBJ2-5 TRBV5-6 . .
CASSPGTGGRSEQYF TGTGCCAGCTCACCTGGGACAGGGGGGAGATCCGAGCAGTACTTC TRBJ2-7 TRBV18 TRBD1 .
CASSFQQGSEKLFF TGTGCCAGCAGCTTTCAACAGGGAAGTGAAAAACTGTTTTTT TRBJ1-4 TRBV7-9 . few
CASSESSSGYEQYF TGCGCCAGCAGTGAGTCGAGCTCGGGCTACGAGCAGTACTTC TRBJ2-7 TRBV10-1 . .
CASSPAGWNEAFF TGTGCCAGCTCACCAGCAGGGTGGAATGAAGCTTTCTTT TRBJ1-1 TRBV18 . .
CASSPRDRDGYTF TGTGCCAGCAGCCCCCGGGACAGGGATGGCTACACCTTC TRBJ1-2 TRBV7-9 TRBD1 .
CATASPSGRLEGNEQFF TGTGCCACCGCATCCCCTAGCGGGAGGTTGGAGGGAAATGAGCAGTTCTTC TRBJ2-1 TRBV15 TRBD2 .
CASREIGETQYF TGTGCCAGCAGGGAGATCGGAGAGACCCAGTACTTC TRBJ2-5 TRBV28 . .
CASSLAIAGGYNEQFF TGTGCCAGCAGCTTAGCCATAGCGGGAGGGTACAATGAGCAGTTCTTC TRBJ2-1 TRBV7-2 TRBD2 .
CASRPGSNYGYTF TGCGCCAGCAGACCAGGGTCTAACTATGGCTACACCTTC TRBJ1-2 TRBV10-2 . .
CASSLSRGPYEQYF TGTGCCAGCAGTTTAAGCAGGGGACCTTACGAGCAGTACTTC TRBJ2-7 TRBV27 . .
CASSEFAGNYGYTF TGTGCCAGCAGTGAATTTGCAGGGAACTATGGCTACACCTTC TRBJ1-2 TRBV6-1 . .
CASSYTMALQPQHF TGTGCCAGCAGTTACACCATGGCTTTGCAGCCCCAGCATTTT TRBJ1-5 TRBV6-5 . .
CASKGAGRDTQYF TGTGCCAGCAAAGGAGCGGGAAGGGATACGCAGTATTTT TRBJ2-3 TRBV2 TRBD2 .
CASRLHGADTQYF TGTGCCAGCAGATTACACGGGGCAGATACGCAGTATTTT TRBJ2-3 TRBV7-2 . .
CASSSRDSGSYEQYF TGTGCCAGCAGCTCCCGGGACTCCGGCTCCTACGAGCAGTACTTC TRBJ2-7 TRBV7-2 . .
CASSPTGGLGTDTQYF TGCGCCAGCAGCCCCACAGGGGGCTTAGGCACAGATACGCAGTATTTT TRBJ2-3 TRBV5-1 TRBD1 .
CASSSPDNQPQHF TGTGCCAGCAGTTCCCCAGACAATCAGCCCCAGCATTTT TRBJ1-5 TRBV6-5 . .
CASSLLAGAVDTQYF TGTGCCAGTAGTCTCCTAGCGGGAGCTGTAGATACGCAGTATTTT TRBJ2-3 TRBV19 TRBD2 .
CASIVAGGRVDTQYF TGTGCCAGCATCGTGGCGGGGGGGCGTGTAGATACGCAGTATTTT TRBJ2-3 TRBV2 TRBD2 .
CASSDPSGPENTGELFF TGTGCCAGCAGTGATCCTTCGGGTCCCGAGAACACCGGGGAGCTGTTTTTT TRBJ2-2 TRBV6-1 . .
CASSSSGQPGSYGYTF TGTGCCAGCAGCTCCAGCGGGCAACCCGGGTCCTATGGCTACACCTTC TRBJ1-2 TRBV7-3 . .
CASRTTGGDTGELFF TGCGCCAGCAGGACGACAGGGGGGGACACCGGGGAGCTGTTTTTT TRBJ2-2 TRBV5-1 TRBD1 .
CASSLDLAGGLTDTQYF TGTGCCAGCAGCTTGGATCTAGCGGGGGGCCTCACAGATACGCAGTATTTT TRBJ2-3 TRBV11-2 TRBD2 .
CSSSSLGAGGDEQFF TGTTCCAGCTCCTCCCTTGGGGCGGGAGGGGATGAGCAGTTCTTC TRBJ2-1 TRBV7-3 TRBD2 .
CASSLGEYYSNQPQHF TGTGCCAGCAGCTTAGGGGAGTACTATAGCAATCAGCCCCAGCATTTT TRBJ1-5 TRBV7-6 . .
CASSYEARAGKGYTF TGTGCCAGCAGTTACGAGGCCAGGGCAGGGAAAGGCTACACCTTC TRBJ1-2 TRBV6-6 . .
CASSEARGGQGAVNEQFF TGTGCCAGCAGTGAAGCGCGGGGTGGGCAGGGGGCGGTGAATGAGCAGTTCTTC TRBJ2-1 TRBV2 TRBD1 once
CASSRWSGTVPYEQYF TGTGCCAGCAGCCGGTGGTCCGGGACAGTTCCGTACGAGCAGTACTTC TRBJ2-7 TRBV11-2 TRBD1 few
CAISDVSEAFF TGTGCCATCAGTGACGTGTCTGAAGCTTTCTTT TRBJ1-1 TRBV10-3 . .
CASGLGTGSEKLFF TGTGCTAGTGGTTTGGGGACAGGGAGCGAAAAACTGTTTTTT TRBJ1-4 TRBV12-5 TRBD1 once